This TCR beta chain was found in a study of blood T cell repertoires in COVID-19. In the study overall: Whether acute or convalescent, the COVID-19 samples came from the United States, Italy and Spain. PBMCs, B-cell-depleted T cells, or T cells provided the cDNA or gDNA that made up the material.

Sequenced by immunoSEQ multiplex PCR; TCRdb stores in-frame clones only, minus some. Among some 270,000 clones listed, 75% to 90% were seen once. Germline-derived CDR1 and CDR2 are MNHNY and SVGAGI (reference sequence). Trimming took 5 bases from V and 5 from J; bases not matched to a gene: 4. CDR3 length: 14 amino acids. The TCR comes from a man aged 45-60 years with acute or convalescent COVID-19. The sequenced sample was peripheral blood. The chain recombines TRBV6-6 with TRBJ2-7, with TRBD2 matching 12 bases. The CDR3 reads CASSLAGGLDEQYF. In DNA, the CDR3 is TGTGCCAGCAGTCTAGCGGGGGGGCTGGACGAGCAGTACTTC.